The 8 T cell receptor beta chains reported below all come from one sample, sequenced in a study of T cells in Graves' hyperthyroidism and ophthalmopathy. Researchers took RNA transcripts and amplified the TCR beta CDR3 regions from them. The TCR CDR3 first-round RT-PCR relied on the HTBI primer set. TCRdb passed the multiplex PCR reads through MiXCR, listing each CDR3 protein once. This sample yields about 620,000 distinct CDR3 sequences, of which around 15% are seen a single time; 3.8% belongs to the top ten. Sequenced: blood. Receptors originate from a woman in her twenties or thirties with Graves' hyperthyroidism.

Comment on this clonotype: A much larger clone is a single base away; this may be a read error. V gene TRBV2 combines with J gene TRBJ2-1; no clear D gene. This CDR3 has 13 amino acids. Germline values: CDR1 SNHLY, CDR2 FYNNEI. The CDR3 DNA sequence: TGTACCAGCTCGCTAGTATCCATGGGTGAGCAGTTCTTC. Protein: CTSSLVSMGEQFF.

This sequence joins TRBV30 and TRBJ1-2; D is possibly TRBD1 (6 bases). Germline lookup yields CDR1 GTSNPN and CDR2 SVGIG (reference sequence). Trimming removed 4 bases from V and 3 bases from J, with 15 bases in between. The CDR3 is made up of 14 amino acids. CDR3 DNA: TGTGCCTGGACCTTTGGCTACAGGGACTATGGCTACACCTTC. Translation: CAWTFGYRDYGYTF.

A note on this clonotype: This may be a read error: a much more frequent sequence differs by one nucleotide. The chain joins TRBV20-1 to TRBJ2-1; 10 nucleotides align to TRBD2. CDR1 and CDR2 (germline): DFQATT, SNEGSKA (reference sequence). The length of the CDR3 is 17 residues. The CDR3 protein is CSARDPLAGDLNKEQFF. DNA for the CDR3: TGCAGTGCTAGAGATCCTCTAGCGGGGGACCTGAACAAGGAGCAGTTCTTC.

This clonotype was seen more than once but under ten times. The V and J genes are TRBV30 and TRBJ2-5; 7 bases line up with TRBD1. The CDR3 spans 15 residues. Trimming took 1 base from V and 4 from J; bases not matched to a gene: 9. CDR1 GTSNPN and CDR2 SVGIG come from the germline V gene (reference sequence). CDR3 loop: CAWSGQGVVPETQYF. CDR3 DNA: TGTGCCTGGAGTGGGCAGGGGGTCGTTCCAGAGACCCAGTACTTC.

The sample holds many counts of this clonotype. V is TRBV11-2 and J is TRBJ1-2; a possible D gene is TRBD1 (5 bases). Deletions cut 4 bases from V and 4 bases from J, with 10 bases between. Germline-derived CDR1 and CDR2 are SGHAT and FQNNGV. The length of the CDR3 is 13 residues. CDR3 nucleotides: TGTGCCAGCAGCTCCGGAGACAGCTATGGCTACACCTTC. Protein: CASSSGDSYGYTF.

The chain uses TRBV2 and TRBJ2-5; 7 bases line up with TRBD1. Losses at the gene ends were 6 bases for V and 5 bases for J; bases not matched to a gene: 15. This CDR3 has 16 amino acids. Germline V gene data show CDR1 as SNHLY and CDR2 as FYNNEI. In nucleotides, the CDR3 is TGTGCCAGCAGGCCTTCCCGTACAGGGGCAGGGGAGACCCAGTACTTC. Encoded protein: CASRPSRTGAGETQYF.

This clonotype has only a few counts. This chain links TRBV6-2 or TRBV6-3 with TRBJ2-7, with 11 positions matching TRBD2. Losses at the gene ends were 0 bases for V and 0 bases for J; bases not matched to a gene: 7. This CDR3 has 18 amino acids. Germline CDR1 is MNHEY and CDR2 is SVGEGT. CDR3 loop: CASSYSTQLAGVSYEQYF. The DNA for the CDR3 is TGTGCCAGCAGTTACTCGACCCAACTAGCGGGAGTCTCCTACGAGCAGTACTTC.

The V call is TRBV6-1, the J call TRBJ2-2, with D perhaps matching TRBD1 (6 bases). Deletions cut 7 bases from V and 4 bases from J, with 16 bases between. CDR3 length: 15 residues. Germline V gene data show CDR1 as MNHNS and CDR2 as SASEGT. CDR3 sequence (DNA): TGTGCCAGCATGACGGGCACAGGGCTCACCGGGGAGCTGTTTTTT. This codes for CASMTGTGLTGELFF.